Listed here are 20 T cell receptor beta chains from one sample, sequenced in a study of blood T cell repertoires in COVID-19. Profiling relied on immunoSEQ multiplex PCR, and the TCRdb table lists in-frame clones only, not all of them. Found here are under 45,000 clones, 65% to 85% of them singletons; the top ten hold just under 45%. The sequenced material came from peripheral blood. All receptors come from a woman older than 75 with active or convalescent COVID-19.

The rearrangement joins TRBV15 to TRBJ1-2, with D perhaps TRBD1 (6 bases). CDR1 and CDR2 from the germline V gene are LNHNV and YYDKDF (reference sequence). The V end lost 3 bases, the J end lost 4 bases, and 12 bases lay between the germline ends. CDR3 length: 14 residues. The CDR3 DNA reads TGTGCCACCAGCAGCGACAGGTCGGGCTATGGCTACACCTTC. It is translated as CATSSDRSGYGYTF.

This rearrangement joins TRBV7-3 to TRBJ2-2, with 10 positions matching TRBD2. Germline V gives CDR1 SGHTA, CDR2 FQGTGA. V gave up 4 bases and J gave up 7 bases; unmatched junction bases: 6. The CDR3 runs 15 residues. In nucleotides, the CDR3 is TGTGCCAGCAGCTATCTAGCGGGAGCCGGCGGGGAGCTGTTTTTT. Encoded protein: CASSYLAGAGGELFF.

This clone was seen only once. The chain joins TRBV5-4 to TRBJ2-7; perhaps TRBD1 as D (5 bases). Trimming took 0 bases from V and 7 from J, leaving 11 bases between them. CDR1 and CDR2 from the germline V gene are SGHNT and YYREEE (reference sequence). The CDR3 sequence is 13 residues long. CDR3 bases: TGTGCCAGCAGCTTGGTGGGGCGTAGGGAGCAGTACTTC. Its translation is CASSLVGRREQYF.

The V call is TRBV18, the J call TRBJ2-7; D not resolved. Trimming took 3 bases from V and 3 from J, leaving 12 bases between them. The germline V gene encodes CDR1 KGHSH and CDR2 LQKENI. The CDR3 totals 14 residues. CDR3 residues: CASSPGLRSYEQYF. For the CDR3, the DNA is TGTGCCAGCTCACCTGGCCTCAGAAGCTACGAGCAGTACTTC.

On this clone itself: The identical CDR3 is also encoded by other nucleotide sequences in the sample. The chain combines TRBV19 with TRBJ2-1, with D maybe TRBD2 (6 bases). Looked up from germline, CDR1 is LNHDA and CDR2 is SQIVND (reference sequence). The CDR3 extends over 15 amino acids. The V end was cut by 4 bases, the J end by 0 bases, with 10 bases between. The CDR3 nucleotides read TGTGCCAGTAGTACTAGCGTGAGCTCCTACAATGAGCAGTTCTTC. It codes for CASSTSVSSYNEQFF.

This clone has just one count. The chain carries TRBV24-1 and TRBJ2-3; no reliable D call. The CDR3 is 15 residues long. The V end lost 2 bases, the J end lost 1 base, and 9 bases lay between the germline ends. Germline V gene data show CDR1 as KGHDR and CDR2 as SFDVKD. CDR3: CATSDYERGTDTQYF. The CDR3 DNA sequence: TGTGCCACCAGTGATTACGAGCGAGGCACAGATACGCAGTATTTT.

The rearrangement joins TRBV19 to TRBJ2-1; D is undetermined. This CDR3 comprises 16 residues. The germline CDR1 and CDR2 sequences are LNHDA and SQIVND (reference sequence). The ends were cut back, 3 bases at V and 0 bases at J, with 12 bases in the middle. CDR3 DNA: TGTGCCAGTAGTATGAGTCCACCAAGCTCCTACAATGAGCAGTTCTTC. Encoded protein: CASSMSPPSSYNEQFF. The entire variable domain, with the rest obtained from reference TRBV19 and TRBJ2-1, is as follows: DGGITQSPKYLFRKEGQNVTLSCEQNLNHDAMYWYRQDPGQGLRLIYYSQIVNDFQKGDIAEGYSVSREKKESFPLTVTSAQKNPTAFYLCASSMSPPSSYNEQFFGPGTRLTVL.

The CDR3 here is CASRTGQPNTEAFF. The CDR3 coding sequence is TGTGCCAGCAGGACGGGACAGCCGAACACTGAAGCTTTCTTT. J is TRBJ1-1 and V is TRBV2; 7 bases are a match to TRBD1. The V and J ends lost 6 bases and 1 base, in that order; junction bases with no gene match: 5. Looked up from germline, CDR1 is SNHLY and CDR2 is FYNNEI. CDR3 size: 14 residues. Based on the CDR3 plus reference TRBV2 and TRBJ1-1, the full variable domain is EPEVTQTPSHQVTQMGQEVILRCVPISNHLYFYWYRQILGQKVEFLVSFYNNEISEKSEIFDDQFSVERPDGSNFTLKIRSTKLEDSAMYFCASRTGQPNTEAFFGQGTRLTVV.

The chain links TRBV11-2 to TRBJ1-1; 8 bases map to TRBD1. This CDR3 comprises 17 residues. Germline CDR1 is SGHAT and CDR2 is FQNNGV. The V segment lost 0 bases and the J segment 4 bases; nucleotides outside the gene matches: 10. The CDR3 sequence: CASSLDWQGAAGTEAFF. The CDR3 DNA sequence: TGTGCCAGCAGCTTAGATTGGCAGGGGGCCGCGGGCACTGAAGCTTTCTTT.

The V and J genes are TRBV19 and TRBJ1-2, with TRBD1 as a possible D gene (5 bases). Germline lookup yields CDR1 LNHDA and CDR2 SQIVND (reference sequence). The V end was cut by 2 bases, the J end by 11 bases, with 12 bases between. CDR3 length: 12 amino acids. CDR3 DNA sequence: TGTGCCAGTAGTATACAGGGTTTAAGTTACACCTTC. This encodes CASSIQGLSYTF.

This clone was counted only a few times. This chain uses TRBV2 with TRBJ1-4; TRBD1 might be the D (5 bases). V lost 7 bases and J lost 0, with 9 bases in between. This CDR3 is 14 amino acids long. CDR1 is SNHLY and CDR2 is FYNNEI in the germline V gene. CDR3: CASTRTPTNEKLFF. The DNA of the CDR3 is TGTGCCAGCACAAGGACACCAACTAATGAAAAACTGTTTTTT.

In the case of this clone: This is likely a read error, given that the CDR3 carries no conserved phenylalanine or tryptophan at its end. The limits of the CDR3 on the DNA are not certain, so only TCRdb's listed CDR3 is given. The chain employs TRBV28 and TRBJ1-2; TRBD1, the table's D call, lacks a check against the DNA. Both ends counted, the CDR3 spans 11 residues. Germline V gives CDR1 MDHEN, CDR2 SYDVKM. This chain's CDR3 is CASSLYYSWSA.

The chain uses TRBV3-1 (or the pseudogene TRBV3-2) and TRBJ1-1; 7 bases agree with TRBD1. The CDR3 runs to 16 residues. The V and J ends lost 4 bases and 1 base, in that order; junction bases with no gene match: 9. Germline CDR1 reads LGHDT; CDR2 reads YNNKEL (reference sequence). CDR3 nucleotides: TGTGCCAGCAGCCTCCTCCGGGACAGAAAGAACACTGAAGCTTTCTTT. This codes for CASSLLRDRKNTEAFF.

The chain combines TRBV11-3 with TRBJ2-1; 9 bases line up with TRBD1. The CDR3 loop spans 16 amino acids. The germline gives CDR1 SGHNT, CDR2 YENEEA. J gave up 2 bases and V 5 bases, and 7 bases lay outside the gene matches. The DNA of the CDR3 is TGTGCCAGCAGCCCAATGGGACAGGGTACCTACAATGAGCAGTTCTTC. It is translated as CASSPMGQGTYNEQFF.

This clone has more than one count but fewer than ten. J is TRBJ2-2 and V is TRBV29-1; 8 bases match TRBD2. V lost 3 bases and J lost 4; bases outside the gene matches: 4. Germline CDR1 and CDR2: SQVTM and ANQGSEA. The CDR3 runs 14 residues. Here the CDR3 DNA reads TGCAGCGTTGAGGGAAGCGGGGGCACCGGGGAGCTGTTTTTT. It yields the protein CSVEGSGGTGELFF.

This chain uses TRBV21-1 with TRBJ1-4; the D call of TRBD1 is as the table states it, not checked on the DNA. TRBV21-1 is tagged as a pseudogene. This CDR3 is built from 16 residues. CDR3 bases: TGTGCCAGCAGCAAGGGTAGGGGGCGCGGTAATGAAAAACTGTTTTTT. It is translated as CASSKGRGRGNEKLFF.

V usage is TRBV3-1 (or the pseudogene TRBV3-2) and J usage is TRBJ2-3; possibly TRBD2 for D (6 bases). Trimming left V 4 bases short and J 4 bases short, with 15 bases between. CDR1 and CDR2 (germline): LGHDT, YNNKEL (reference sequence). This CDR3 region has 15 residues. The CDR3 bases are TGTGCCAGCAGCCTCTGGGGGGAGAGGTCAGATACGCAGTATTTT. Protein: CASSLWGERSDTQYF.

This clone was counted once. The gene calls are TRBV6-6 and TRBJ2-7; 7 bases line up with TRBD1. This CDR3 has 14 residues. V shed 0 bases, J shed 1 base, and the junction held 0 bases outside the gene matches. Germline V gives CDR1 MNHNY, CDR2 SVGAGI (reference sequence). CDR3 DNA sequence: TGTGCCAGCAGTTACTCGGGACAGTCCTACGAGCAGTACTTC. It encodes CASSYSGQSYEQYF.

In its sample, this clone was seen once. The chain employs TRBV18 and TRBJ2-3; the D gene is possibly TRBD2 (7 bases). V was trimmed by 5 bases and J by 2 bases, leaving 20 bases between them. The germline gives CDR1 KGHSH, CDR2 LQKENI. CDR3 length: 17 residues. The CDR3 sequence: CASSTGQSSGLTDTQYF. The DNA of the CDR3 is TGTGCCAGCTCAACAGGGCAATCTAGCGGACTCACAGATACGCAGTATTTT.

The chain carries TRBV6-5 and TRBJ1-1; D remains unclear. Germline CDR1 is MNHEY and CDR2 is SVGAGI. V gave up 4 bases and J gave up 1 base, with 7 bases separating them. The CDR3 totals 13 residues. Here the CDR3 DNA reads TGTGCCAGCAGTTCACTGTCGAACACTGAAGCTTTCTTT. Residues: CASSSLSNTEAFF.